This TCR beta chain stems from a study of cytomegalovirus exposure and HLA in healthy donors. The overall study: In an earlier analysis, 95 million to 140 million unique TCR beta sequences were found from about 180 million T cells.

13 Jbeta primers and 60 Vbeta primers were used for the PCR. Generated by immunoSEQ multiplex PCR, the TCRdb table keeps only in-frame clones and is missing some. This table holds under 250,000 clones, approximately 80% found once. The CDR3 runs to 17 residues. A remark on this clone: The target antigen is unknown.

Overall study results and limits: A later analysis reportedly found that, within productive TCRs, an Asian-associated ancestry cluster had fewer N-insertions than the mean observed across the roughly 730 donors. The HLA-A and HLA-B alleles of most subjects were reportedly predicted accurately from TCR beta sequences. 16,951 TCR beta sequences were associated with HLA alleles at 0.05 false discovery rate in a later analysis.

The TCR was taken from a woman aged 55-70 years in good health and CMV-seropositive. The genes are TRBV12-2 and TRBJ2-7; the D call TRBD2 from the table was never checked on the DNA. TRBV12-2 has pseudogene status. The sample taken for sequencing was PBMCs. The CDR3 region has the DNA TGTGCAAGTCGCGCCACCCTACTAGCGGGAGGGCCTTACGAGCAGTACTTC. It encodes CASRATLLAGGPYEQYF.